What follows are 22 T cell receptor beta chains derived from one specimen sequenced in a study of shared clonotypes between healthy human individuals. Generated by immunoSEQ multiplex PCR, the TCRdb table keeps only in-frame clones and is missing some. There are about 1,900,000 clones in the sample; over 85% occur only once, and 1.2% lies in the top ten. The naive CD8 fraction comprised CD45RO-negative cells positively selected for CCR7 and excluded terminally differentiated effector memory CD45RA+ cells. The sequenced sample consisted of naive CD8+ T cells sorted from blood. The receptors originated from a man between 18 and 35 years old in good health.

This chain uses TRBV10-2 with TRBJ2-1; the D gene is possibly TRBD2 (6 bases). This CDR3 is built from 17 residues. V lost 0 bases and J lost 3, with 15 bases in between. Germline CDR1 and CDR2: WSHSY and SAAADI. In nucleotides, the CDR3 is TGCGCCAGCAGTGAGTCGATAGGGCGGGGCATCTACAATGAGCAGTTCTTC. It codes for CASSESIGRGIYNEQFF.

The V gene is TRBV30, the J gene TRBJ2-5; 7 nucleotides line up with TRBD2. From germline, CDR1 is GTSNPN and CDR2 SVGIG (reference sequence). This CDR3 comprises 16 residues. V trimming: 5 bases; J trimming: 0 bases; junction bases outside the gene matches: 12. CDR3 residues: CAWGNSNREDQETQYF. The CDR3 DNA reads as TGTGCCTGGGGGAACTCTAACCGGGAGGACCAAGAGACCCAGTACTTC.

This chain uses TRBV7-2 with TRBJ1-2; D is uncertain. The length of the CDR3 is 12 residues. Trimming removed 0 bases at V and 5 bases at J, with 4 bases between. Looked up from germline, CDR1 is SGHTA and CDR2 is FQGNSA. CDR3 sequence reads: CASSLADYGYTF. The CDR3 nucleotides read TGTGCCAGCAGCTTAGCGGATTATGGCTACACCTTC.

V gene TRBV7-9 combines with J gene TRBJ2-7, with D perhaps TRBD2 (7 bases). There are 14 residues in the CDR3. The germline gives CDR1 SEHNR, CDR2 FQNEAQ (reference sequence). V shed 3 bases and J shed 2 bases, with 11 bases lying between them. This chain's CDR3 is CASSFRGGPYEQYF. DNA for the CDR3: TGTGCCAGCAGCTTTAGGGGGGGGCCCTACGAGCAGTACTTC.

V is TRBV6-5 and J is TRBJ1-4, with D unresolved. Germline loops: CDR1 MNHEY, CDR2 SVGAGI. V was trimmed by 2 bases and J by 3 bases, leaving 10 bases between them. The CDR3 is 15 amino acids. CDR3: CASSYIGESNEKLFF. Here the CDR3 DNA reads TGTGCCAGCAGTTACATCGGGGAGTCTAATGAAAAACTGTTTTTT.

V and J are TRBV4-1 and TRBJ2-5, with D perhaps matching TRBD1 or TRBD2 (5 bases each). In germline, CDR1 is MGHRA, CDR2 YSYEKL. Trimming left V 2 bases short and J 5 bases short, with 12 bases between. CDR3 length: 14 residues. CDR3 nucleotides: TGCGCCAGCAGCCAACTCAGGGACGGGGAGACCCAGTACTTC. Translating it yields CASSQLRDGETQYF.

The chain carries TRBV28 and TRBJ2-7; D could derive from TRBD1 or TRBD2 (5 bases each). Germline CDR1 is MDHEN and CDR2 is SYDVKM. V was shortened by 6 bases and J by 1 base, with 16 bases between the two germline ends. CDR3 length: 15 residues. CDR3 residues: CASRPGQPNSYEQYF. The CDR3 DNA follows: TGTGCCAGCAGACCGGGGCAGCCCAATTCCTACGAGCAGTACTTC. Looking up the rest from reference TRBV28 and TRBJ2-7 gives the full variable domain: DVKVTQSSRYLVKRTGEKVFLECVQDMDHENMFWYRQDPGLGLRLIYFSYDVKMKEKGDIPEGYSVSREKKERFSLILESASTNQTSMYLCASRPGQPNSYEQYFGPGTRLTVT.

The gene calls are TRBV5-6 and TRBJ2-2; D remains unclear. Germline CDR1 reads SGHDT; CDR2 reads YYEEEE. The V end lost 1 base, the J end lost 0 bases, and 10 bases lay between the germline ends. CDR3 size: 16 residues. This chain's CDR3 is CASSLPGWTNTGELFF. CDR3 sequence (DNA): TGTGCCAGCAGCTTGCCAGGTTGGACGAACACCGGGGAGCTGTTTTTT.

The chain carries TRBV9 and TRBJ2-3; 15 nucleotides match TRBD2. After removal of 7 bases from V and 3 bases from J, the junction contained 3 bases not matched to a gene. This CDR3 is built from 15 residues. Germline V CDR1 and CDR2: SGDLS, YYNGEE. Here the CDR3 DNA reads TGTGCCAGCGGACTAGCGGGAGGGCCGACAGATACGCAGTATTTT. Translating it yields CASGLAGGPTDTQYF. The variable domain in full, with the rest retrieved from reference TRBV9 and TRBJ2-3, is DSGVTQTPKHLITATGQRVTLRCSPRSGDLSVYWYQQSLDQGLQFLIQYYNGEERAKGNILERFSAQQFPDLHSELNLSSLELGDSALYFCASGLAGGPTDTQYFGPGTRLTVL.

J is TRBJ1-2 and V is TRBV4-3, with 7 bases identical to TRBD1. Germline V gene data show CDR1 as LGHNA and CDR2 as YSLEER. V lost 0 bases and J lost 8; bases outside the gene matches: 12. This CDR3 has 16 residues. For the CDR3, the DNA is TGCGCCAGCAGCCAAGATGGGACAGCCAAAACCGGGGGCTACACCTTC. This translates into CASSQDGTAKTGGYTF.

The rearrangement uses TRBV6-5 and TRBJ2-7; D is perhaps TRBD1 or TRBD2 (5 bases each). Germline V gene sequence: CDR1 MNHEY, CDR2 SVGAGI. This CDR3 contains 15 residues. The V end lost 6 bases, the J end lost 4 bases, and 19 bases lay between the germline ends. The chain's CDR3 is CASRTRDRPPYEQYF. CDR3 nucleotides: TGTGCCAGCAGGACCCGGGACCGACCCCCGTACGAGCAGTACTTC.

CDR3: CASSSLAGVLTGELFF. CDR3 nucleotide sequence: TGTGCCAGCAGTTCACTAGCGGGAGTTCTTACCGGGGAGCTGTTTTTT. The genes are TRBV2 and TRBJ2-2, with TRBD2 identical over 11 bases. V shed 5 bases and J 5 bases; nucleotides not matched to a gene: 7. Germline V gene data show CDR1 as SNHLY and CDR2 as FYNNEI. The CDR3 is made up of 16 amino acids.

V is TRBV27 and J is TRBJ2-7; no clear D. Trimming shortened V by 8 bases and J by 3 bases, and 17 bases separated the two germline ends. The CDR3 runs to 14 residues. Germline-derived CDR1 and CDR2 are MNHEY and SMNVEV (reference sequence). The CDR3 loop is CASGFRAYSYEQYF. The CDR3 DNA reads as TGTGCCAGCGGGTTTCGGGCCTACAGCTACGAGCAGTACTTC.

A word on this clone: At the DNA level, this CDR3 is encoded by other sequences in the same sample as well. The J gene is TRBJ1-1, the V gene TRBV6-5; TRBD1 matches at 10 bases. The J segment lost 5 bases and the V segment lost 4 bases, leaving 4 bases of the junction unmatched. CDR1 MNHEY and CDR2 SVGAGI come from the germline V gene. This CDR3 is 14 amino acids long. CDR3 nucleotide sequence: TGTGCCAGCAGTTTAGGACAGGGGGGGACTGAAGCTTTCTTT. Its translation is CASSLGQGGTEAFF.

The J gene is TRBJ2-7, the V gene TRBV6-5; D remains ambiguous. The CDR3 covers 13 residues. Trimming took off 1 base at V and 5 bases at J, with 9 bases between the two ends. From germline, CDR1 is MNHEY and CDR2 SVGAGI. The CDR3: CASSYFQNHEQYF. The CDR3 nucleotides are TGTGCCAGCAGTTACTTTCAGAACCACGAGCAGTACTTC.

This clone was detected once. This chain uses TRBV5-1 with TRBJ2-5, with D unresolved. Germline loops: CDR1 SGHRS, CDR2 YFSETQ. The CDR3 loop spans 11 amino acids. The V gene lost 3 bases and the J gene lost 5 bases, with 5 bases spanning the gap. The CDR3 DNA reads as TGCGCCAGCAGCTCACCGGAGACCCAGTACTTC. It codes for CASSSPETQYF.

The chain uses TRBV4-3 and TRBJ2-1; D possibly uses TRBD1 or TRBD2 (6 bases each). V shed 4 bases and J shed 3 bases, with 25 bases lying between them. In germline, CDR1 is LGHNA, CDR2 YSLEER. The CDR3 is made up of 19 amino acids. In nucleotides, the CDR3 is TGCGCCAGCAGCCCGCATGAGGGGGGCGGAGAGGGTCTCTACAATGAGCAGTTCTTC. Protein product: CASSPHEGGGEGLYNEQFF.

This clone came up once. An end of the junction does not agree with germline; a read error may underlie this. The rearrangement uses TRBV15 and TRBJ2-4; 11 positions match TRBD2. The germline V gene has CDR1 LNHNV and CDR2 YYDKDF (reference sequence). The CDR3 is made up of 15 amino acids. The CDR3 DNA follows: TGTGCCACCAGCAGAGTAGTAACTAGCGGGAGCCTGCCCGACTTC. Translated: CATSRVVTSGSLPDF. Full variable domain (outside the CDR3, taken from reference TRBV15 and TRBJ2-4): DAMVIQNPRYQVTQFGKPVTLSCSQTLNHNVMYWYQQKSSQAPKLLFHYYDKDFNNEADTPDNFQSRRPNTSFCFLDIRSPGLGDTAMYLCATSRVVTSGSLPDFGAGTRLSVL.

The rearrangement links TRBV6-4 to TRBJ2-7; TRBD2 is a possible D gene (6 bases). The V end was cut by 5 bases, the J end by 6 bases, with 14 bases between. The length of the CDR3 is 13 residues. CDR1 and CDR2 from the germline V gene are MRHNA and SNTAGT. CDR3 in amino acids: CASSSGLASEQYF. DNA of the CDR3: TGTGCCAGCAGTAGCGGGCTCGCATCCGAGCAGTACTTC.

This chain joins TRBV27 and TRBJ2-1, with 11 bases identical to TRBD2. CDR1 MNHEY and CDR2 SMNVEV come from the germline V gene (reference sequence). Losses at the gene ends were 5 bases for V and 8 bases for J; bases not matched to a gene: 17. The CDR3 runs 18 residues. The CDR3 is CASSPRGTLAGALHEQFF. CDR3 sequence (DNA): TGTGCCAGCAGTCCCCGTGGCACACTAGCGGGAGCTCTTCATGAGCAGTTCTTC.

This clone occurred once. The genes are TRBV4-1 and TRBJ2-5; D assignment may be TRBD1 or TRBD2 (5 bases each). There are 16 residues in the CDR3. With 1 base removed from V and 5 bases from J, the gap between germline ends came to 17 bases. The V gene's germline CDR1 is MGHRA and CDR2 YSYEKL. The DNA for the CDR3 is TGCGCCAGCAGCCAAGGAATGGTGGGACGTGAGGAGACCCAGTACTTC. Its translation: CASSQGMVGREETQYF.

The V gene is TRBV4-1, the J gene TRBJ2-5; 10 bases align to TRBD2. V shed 1 base, J shed 3 bases, and the junction held 5 bases outside the gene matches. The CDR3 is made up of 16 amino acids. Germline V gives CDR1 MGHRA, CDR2 YSYEKL. CDR3 sequence: CASSQVSGGAEETQYF. The CDR3 coding sequence is TGCGCCAGCAGCCAAGTCAGCGGGGGGGCGGAAGAGACCCAGTACTTC.